A selection of T cell receptor beta chains follows, all from one sample in a study of blood T cell repertoires in COVID-19. TCRdb keeps only in-frame clones here, not all; method: immunoSEQ multiplex PCR. The data show about 170,000 clones, roughly nine tenths seen once. Sequencing was performed on peripheral blood. The source of these receptors is a woman in her sixties with COVID-19, enrolled during active disease. The CDR3 runs from the conserved cysteine through the conserved F or W. D genes are given only for firm matches. Part of the rows lack a size; the others show once, few, many or a class for expanded clones.

d_gene | abundance | j_gene | v_gene | CDR3aa | CDR3nt
NA | NA | TRBJ2-7 | TRBV3-1/TRBV3-2 | CASSQATSGVEQYF | TGTGCCAGCAGCCAAGCAACCTCAGGGGTAGAGCAGTACTTC
NA | NA | TRBJ2-1 | TRBV5-1 | CASSLGGYNDEQFF | TGCGCCAGCAGCTTGGGAGGTTATAACGATGAGCAGTTCTTC
TRBD1 | once | TRBJ2-7 | TRBV9 | CANSVAGQGAAYEQYF | TGTGCCAACAGCGTAGCAGGACAGGGGGCGGCCTACGAGCAGTACTTC
NA | few | TRBJ2-7 | TRBV14 | CASSPHTGGKYEQYF | TGTGCCAGCAGCCCCCATACGGGGGGCAAGTACGAGCAGTACTTC
NA | NA | TRBJ1-3 | TRBV6-6 | CASSVSSSGNTIYF | TGTGCCAGCAGTGTATCGAGCTCTGGAAACACCATATATTTT
TRBD1 | NA | TRBJ1-3 | TRBV14 | CASSRQGGPGNTIYF | TGTGCCAGCAGCCGGCAGGGGGGCCCTGGAAACACCATATATTTT
TRBD1 | NA | TRBJ2-2 | TRBV9 | CASSVLSGTGGSGELFF | TGTGCCAGCAGCGTATTGTCAGGGACAGGGGGCAGCGGGGAGCTGTTTTTT
NA | NA | TRBJ2-2 | TRBV19 | CASSNRERGTGELFF | TGTGCCAGTAGCAACAGGGAACGCGGCACCGGGGAGCTGTTTTTT
NA | NA | TRBJ1-4 | TRBV28 | CASSLVGKLFF | TGTGCCAGCAGTTTGGTCGGAAAACTGTTTTTT
NA | NA | TRBJ1-5 | TRBV28 | CASRPWGQTNQPQHF | TGTGCCAGCAGGCCCTGGGGGCAGACCAATCAGCCCCAGCATTTT
NA | NA | TRBJ2-7 | TRBV7-8 | CASSPRGGLFYEQYF | TGTGCCAGCAGCCCCCGCGGGGGCCTGTTCTACGAGCAGTACTTC
TRBD2 | NA | TRBJ2-3 | TRBV6-5 | CASSYGLALRTDTQYF | TGTGCCAGCAGTTACGGACTAGCACTAAGAACAGATACGCAGTATTTT
NA | NA | TRBJ1-3 | TRBV29-1 | CSVARGWETNTIYF | TGCAGCGTTGCTCGGGGTTGGGAGACAAACACCATATATTTT
TRBD1 | NA | TRBJ1-2 | TRBV30 | CAATDRDREKRNGYTF | TGTGCCGCTACTGACCGGGACAGGGAAAAAAGGAATGGCTACACCTTC
NA | NA | TRBJ1-1 | TRBV7-9 | CASTYPGGILTEAFF | TGTGCCAGCACTTACCCAGGTGGCATATTAACTGAAGCTTTCTTT
NA | NA | TRBJ2-2 | TRBV19 | CASPRLGTGELFF | TGTGCCAGTCCTAGGCTGGGTACCGGGGAGCTGTTTTTT
NA | NA | TRBJ1-1 | TRBV19 | CASIGGTLNTEAFF | TGTGCCAGTATTGGGGGGACCTTGAACACTGAAGCTTTCTTT
TRBD2 | NA | TRBJ2-7 | TRBV3-1/TRBV3-2 | CASSQHTGGGLSGEQYF | TGTGCCAGCAGCCAGCACACCGGGGGAGGGTTATCTGGCGAGCAGTACTTC
TRBD1 | NA | TRBJ2-4 | TRBV4-2 | CASSPRQGALNIQYF | TGTGCCAGCAGCCCCCGACAGGGGGCGTTGAACATTCAGTACTTC
NA | once | TRBJ2-5 | TRBV7-8 | CASSLIRAGAEETQYF | TGTGCCAGCAGCTTAATTCGGGCGGGGGCCGAAGAGACCCAGTACTTC
TRBD2 | NA | TRBJ2-7 | TRBV27 | CASSLLGQVTSGSYEQYF | TGTGCCAGCAGTTTATTGGGACAGGTGACTAGCGGGAGCTACGAGCAGTACTTC
NA | NA | TRBJ1-1 | TRBV3-1/TRBV3-2 | CASSLRLGTEAFF | TGTGCCAGCAGCCTCAGGTTGGGCACTGAAGCTTTCTTT
TRBD2 | NA | TRBJ2-1 | TRBV28 | CASTPRPSGRAGNEQFF | TGTGCCAGCACCCCCCGTCCTAGCGGGAGGGCCGGTAATGAGCAGTTCTTC
TRBD2 | NA | TRBJ2-7 | TRBV12-5 | CASGFSGGSSYEQYF | TGTGCTAGTGGTTTTTCCGGGGGGAGCTCCTACGAGCAGTACTTC
NA | NA | TRBJ1-1 | TRBV6-2/TRBV6-3 | CASSYSIWVSEAFF | TGTGCCAGCAGTTACTCGATCTGGGTTAGCGAAGCTTTCTTT
TRBD2 | NA | TRBJ2-4 | TRBV5-4 | CASSFSGRNIQYF | TGTGCCAGCAGCTTTAGCGGGAGAAACATTCAGTACTTC
NA | NA | TRBJ1-4 | TRBV6-6 | CASLTPGLLNEKLFF | TGTGCCAGCCTCACCCCAGGTCTCCTAAATGAAAAACTGTTTTTT
NA | NA | TRBJ2-3 | TRBV5-4 | CASSLSSRGYTDTQYF | TGTGCCAGCAGCTTGTCAAGCCGCGGGTACACAGATACGCAGTATTTT
TRBD2 | once | TRBJ2-7 | TRBV19 | CASSITSGYEQYF | TGTGCCAGTAGTATAACTAGCGGATACGAGCAGTACTTC
TRBD1 | NA | TRBJ1-6 | TRBV9 | CASSSRQGAPLHF | TGTGCCAGCAGCTCCCGACAGGGGGCACCCCTCCACTTT
NA | few | TRBJ2-1 | TRBV5-6 | CASSLVLRMSSYNEQFF | TGTGCCAGCAGCTTGGTACTGCGTATGAGCTCCTACAATGAGCAGTTCTTC
TRBD2 | NA | TRBJ2-2 | TRBV7-3 | CASSLYAGGSTGELFF | TGTGCCAGCAGCTTATATGCGGGAGGAAGCACCGGGGAGCTGTTTTTT
NA | NA | TRBJ1-2 | TRBV19 | CASSISRDYGYTF | TGTGCCAGTAGTATAAGCAGGGACTATGGCTACACCTTC
NA | NA | TRBJ1-5 | TRBV27 | CASSSNRGNQPQHF | TGTGCCAGCAGTTCTAATCGGGGCAATCAGCCCCAGCATTTT
NA | NA | TRBJ1-4 | TRBV12-3/TRBV12-4 | CASSLGRAELFF | TGTGCCAGCAGTTTAGGGCGCGCGGAACTGTTTTTT
NA | NA | TRBJ1-1 | TRBV4-3 | CASSQDLGGSNTEAFF | TGCGCCAGCAGCCAAGATTTAGGCGGAAGTAACACTGAAGCTTTCTTT
NA | NA | TRBJ1-1 | TRBV11-3 | CASTLGGAQAFF | TGTGCCAGCACCCTAGGGGGGGCCCAAGCTTTCTTT
NA | NA | TRBJ2-7 | TRBV5-1 | CASSLASYEQYF | TGCGCCAGCAGCTTGGCGAGCTACGAGCAGTACTTC
TRBD1 | NA | TRBJ1-5 | TRBV5-1 | CASSLAGQGRSAQHF | TGCGCCAGCAGCTTGGCAGGACAGGGTCGGTCGGCCCAGCATTTT
TRBD2 | NA | TRBJ2-7 | TRBV28 | CASNTGTNYEQYF | TGTGCCAGCAACACCGGGACTAACTACGAGCAGTACTTC
TRBD2 | NA | TRBJ2-7 | TRBV6-5 | CASSYSGLAGGNEQYF | TGTGCCAGCAGTTACTCGGGTCTAGCGGGAGGTAATGAGCAGTACTTC
TRBD1 | NA | TRBJ1-6 | TRBV6-5 | CASSYSRQGGSPLHF | TGTGCCAGCAGTTACTCGAGACAGGGTGGGTCACCCCTCCACTTT
TRBD1 | once | TRBJ2-7 | TRBV19 | CASSIDPRGPYEQYF | TGTGCCAGTAGTATAGATCCCAGGGGGCCATACGAGCAGTACTTC
NA | NA | TRBJ1-1 | TRBV4-1 | CASSRILDTSSNTEAFF | TGCGCCAGCAGCCGGATTTTGGACACCTCTTCGAACACTGAAGCTTTCTTT
TRBD1 | NA | TRBJ1-1 | TRBV28 | CASSPPGQTYTEAFF | TGTGCCAGCAGTCCCCCGGGACAGACTTACACTGAAGCTTTCTTT
NA | once | TRBJ2-5 | TRBV10-1 | CANSFETQYF | TGCGCCAATTCCTTTGAGACCCAGTACTTC
TRBD1 | NA | TRBJ2-5 | TRBV5-1 | CASSNRDRVVGETQYF | TGCGCCAGCAGCAACCGGGACAGGGTGGTCGGAGAGACCCAGTACTTC
TRBD1 | NA | TRBJ1-2 | TRBV4-3 | CASSQDTGGYGYTF | TGCGCCAGCAGCCAAGATACAGGGGGCTATGGCTACACCTTC
TRBD1 | NA | TRBJ1-2 | TRBV7-8 | CASSSRWTQDRGDGYTF | TGTGCCAGCAGCTCACGCTGGACCCAGGACAGGGGCGATGGCTACACCTTC
TRBD1 | NA | TRBJ1-2 | TRBV4-2 | CASSQAAPGQGSGYTF | TGTGCCAGCAGCCAAGCCGCACCGGGACAGGGGTCTGGCTACACCTTC
NA | NA | TRBJ1-2 | TRBV7-8 | CASSLGGTEYGYTF | TGTGCCAGCAGCTTAGGCGGGACGGAATATGGCTACACCTTC
TRBD2 | NA | TRBJ2-7 | TRBV6-5 | CASSYSRTSGSYEQYF | TGTGCCAGCAGTTACTCGAGGACTAGCGGCTCCTACGAGCAGTACTTC
TRBD1 | NA | TRBJ2-2 | TRBV12-5 | CASGLTGTGVIGELFF | TGTGCTAGTGGTTTAACCGGGACAGGGGTGATCGGGGAGCTGTTTTTT
NA | NA | TRBJ1-2 | TRBV11-2 | CASERGGGYTF | TGTGCCAGCGAAAGGGGGGGTGGCTACACCTTC
TRBD1 | NA | TRBJ2-7 | TRBV13 | CASRPQGTPSEQYF | TGTGCCAGCAGACCACAGGGGACCCCCTCCGAGCAGTACTTC
NA | NA | TRBJ1-6 | TRBV28 | CASSLALLDIGNSPLHF | TGTGCCAGCAGCCTCGCCCTCTTAGACATCGGTAATTCACCCCTCCACTTT
TRBD2 | NA | TRBJ2-6 | TRBV28 | CASVAGGFGANVLTF | TGTGCCAGTGTAGCGGGAGGGTTTGGGGCCAACGTCCTGACTTTC
NA | NA | TRBJ1-5 | TRBV19 | CATKGSGIYSNQPQHF | TGTGCGACAAAGGGGTCAGGGATCTATAGCAATCAGCCCCAGCATTTT